A selection of T cell receptor beta chains follows, all from one sample in a study of blood T cell repertoires in COVID-19. Profiling relied on immunoSEQ multiplex PCR, and the TCRdb table lists in-frame clones only, not all of them. The table shows fewer than 200,000 clones, with around 82% occurring only once. Sample: peripheral blood. Receptors were obtained from an elderly woman with acute or convalescent COVID-19. The CDR3 runs from the conserved cysteine through the conserved F or W. Each record gives: J gene, clone size, D gene, V gene, CDR3 protein, CDR3 DNA. A D gene is named only where the DNA matches it firmly. The size field is filled for only some rows; it gives once, few, many or a size class.

>TRBJ1-4|-|-|TRBV15
CATSRELQSATNEKLFF
TGTGCCACCAGCAGAGAATTGCAGTCAGCAACTAATGAAAAACTGTTTTTT
>TRBJ1-1|-|TRBD1|TRBV3-1/TRBV3-2
CASSPFGQGAEAFF
TGTGCCAGCAGCCCCTTCGGGCAGGGGGCAGAAGCTTTCTTT
>TRBJ1-5|few|-|TRBV19
CASSMGGAAYQPQHF
TGTGCCAGTAGTATGGGGGGGGCAGCTTATCAGCCCCAGCATTTT
>TRBJ2-3|-|TRBD2|TRBV3-1/TRBV3-2
CASSQDGGDTQYF
TGTGCCAGCAGCCAAGACGGGGGGGATACGCAGTATTTT
>TRBJ2-3|-|-|TRBV27
CASRPQGFGTDTQYF
TGTGCCAGCAGACCCCAGGGTTTCGGTACAGATACGCAGTATTTT
>TRBJ1-1|-|TRBD1|TRBV6-2/TRBV6-3
CASSPKQGKTEAFF
TGTGCCAGCAGTCCCAAACAGGGGAAAACTGAAGCTTTCTTT
>TRBJ1-2|-|-|TRBV3-1/TRBV3-2
CASSQQTRAYGYTF
TGTGCCAGCAGCCAACAAACCAGGGCATATGGCTACACCTTC
>TRBJ1-4|few|-|TRBV4-3
CASSPSGTNEKLFF
TGCGCCAGCAGTCCATCGGGGACTAATGAAAAACTGTTTTTT
>TRBJ2-5|-|TRBD1|TRBV20-1
CSASQGEETQYF
TGCAGTGCTAGTCAGGGGGAAGAGACCCAGTACTTC
>TRBJ1-2|-|-|TRBV6-6
CASTGLRGTYGYTF
TGTGCCAGCACCGGTTTGCGGGGTACCTATGGCTACACCTTC
>TRBJ1-2|-|TRBD1|TRBV4-3
CASSPDRVEGYTF
TGCGCCAGCAGCCCGGACAGGGTGGAGGGCTACACCTTC
>TRBJ1-3|once|TRBD1|TRBV9
CASSVLDRVTNTIYF
TGTGCCAGCAGCGTCCTCGACAGGGTTACAAACACCATATATTTT
>TRBJ1-2|-|-|TRBV15
CATSSQGGGKGYGYTF
TGTGCCACCAGCTCCCAGGGCGGGGGCAAGGGCTATGGCTACACCTTC
>TRBJ1-2|-|-|TRBV4-3
CASSQEGGDGYGYTF
TGCGCCAGCAGCCAAGAGGGCGGGGATGGGTATGGCTACACCTTC
>TRBJ1-6|-|TRBD1|TRBV7-2
CASGLGERWQGGSPLHF
TGTGCCAGCGGGCTGGGTGAGAGATGGCAGGGGGGATCACCCCTCCACTTT
>TRBJ2-5|-|TRBD1|TRBV7-2
CASSSPGQGSAQYF
TGTGCCAGCAGCTCACCGGGACAGGGATCGGCCCAGTACTTC
>TRBJ2-1|-|-|TRBV30
CAWSLQHNEQFF
TGTGCCTGGAGTCTACAGCACAATGAGCAGTTCTTC
>TRBJ2-2|-|-|TRBV7-2
CASSLVGSTAGELFF
TGTGCCAGCAGCTTAGTCGGGAGTACGGCCGGGGAGCTGTTTTTT
>TRBJ1-1|many|TRBD1|TRBV6-2/TRBV6-3
CASSYAGTGPMNTEAFF
TGTGCCAGCAGTTACGCCGGGACAGGACCTATGAACACTGAAGCTTTCTTT
>TRBJ1-1|-|-|TRBV5-1
CASSLSQGSTEAFF
TGCGCCAGCAGCTTGAGTCAGGGGAGTACTGAAGCTTTCTTT